Listed here is a single TCR beta chain. Only in-frame clones appear in the TCRdb table, and some are missing; sequencing was by immunoSEQ multiplex PCR. The sample holds under 25,000 clones, about 89% seen once. The data were obtained in a study of T cell changes during pregnancy in multiple sclerosis. CDR3 length: 15 residues. Germline V lookup: CDR1 MNHEY, CDR2 SMNVEV (reference sequence). Trimming left V 6 bases short and J 2 bases short, with 16 bases between. The receptor's source is a female donor in good health, enrolled as a control in a pregnancy study. This chain connects TRBV27 to TRBJ1-2, with unresolved D. Here the sequenced sample was CD8+ T cells from peripheral blood mononuclear cells, taken in the first trimester of pregnancy. The CDR3 nucleotides are TGTGCCAGCAGGGCGCGAGTACGAGGGAACTATGGCTACACCTTC. Residues: CASRARVRGNYGYTF.